This T cell receptor beta chain was sequenced for a study of T cells in tuberculosis. Germline values: CDR1 SQVTM, CDR2 ANQGSEA. There are 14 residues in the CDR3. J lost 6 bases, V lost 8 bases, and 8 bases had no gene match. The time point here: new active TB diagnosis, blood taken before or within 7 days of starting treatment. Sequenced by immunoSEQ multiplex PCR; TCRdb stores in-frame clones only, minus some. The sample consists of roughly 34,000 clones, over 85% of them appearing once. This clonotype was sampled from an adult with tuberculosis. The chain is built from TRBV29-1 and TRBJ2-3; 13 bases match TRBD2. The sample in question was PBMCs, obtained at tuberculosis diagnosis. The CDR3 DNA reads as TGCAGCACCCACGAGGGACTAGCGGGGGATACGCAGTATTTT. Translated: CSTHEGLAGDTQYF.